A single sample is the source of the 8 T cell receptor beta chains below, sequenced in a study of cytomegalovirus exposure and HLA in healthy donors (dated by TCRdb to the late 2010s). Receptor amplification or capture employed the immunoSEQ multiplex PCR assay. A mixture of 60 forward primers for TCR Vbeta segments and 13 reverse primers for TCR Jbeta segments was used in the multiplex PCR. Drawn from immuneACCESS, this table holds only the in-frame rearrangements with V and J called that TCRdb kept. Clones are partly lost; checked studies trace under half to an unresolved V gene and leave the rest unexplained. The sample records fewer than 130,000 clones, around two thirds of which are singletons. 3% to 4% of the sample is taken by the ten largest. Material: PBMCs. The receptor set was obtained from a man aged 30-40 years in good health and CMV-seropositive.

This clone turned up a few times. V gene TRBV6-1 combines with J gene TRBJ1-3; D is uncertain. The CDR3 extends over 13 amino acids. The germline gives CDR1 MNHNS, CDR2 SASEGT. The germline V and J ends were trimmed by 6 bases and 4 bases, with 10 bases remaining between them. As DNA, the CDR3 is TGTGCCAGCAGCCAGAGCAGGGGAAACACCATATATTTT. Residues: CASSQSRGNTIYF.

The chain carries TRBV5-1 and TRBJ1-2; D perhaps matches TRBD1 (5 bases). From germline, CDR1 is SGHRS and CDR2 YFSETQ. Deletions cut 0 bases from V and 5 bases from J, with 11 bases between. This CDR3 is 14 amino acids long. This CDR3 reads CASSLAGVLYGYTF. CDR3 bases: TGCGCCAGCAGCTTGGCGGGGGTGCTATATGGCTACACCTTC.

The chain links TRBV5-1 to TRBJ2-5; a possible D gene is TRBD1 (6 bases). V was clipped by 3 bases and J by 1 base, with 13 bases between them. Germline-derived CDR1 and CDR2 are SGHRS and YFSETQ. CDR3 length: 15 residues. In DNA form, the CDR3 reads TGCGCCAGCAGCTCCCAAACAGGGACCCAAGAGACCCAGTACTTC. The encoded protein is CASSSQTGTQETQYF.

The rearrangement links TRBV13 to TRBJ2-1; D not resolved. CDR1 and CDR2 from the germline V gene are PRHDT and FYEKMQ (reference sequence). The CDR3 covers 12 residues. Between the trimmed V and J ends, which lost 5 bases and 7 bases, there was a span of 9 bases. CDR3 nucleotides: TGTGCCAGCAGCACGTACGGGAATGAGCAGTTCTTC. This translates into CASSTYGNEQFF.

This clone was counted only a few times. The rearrangement joins TRBV2 to TRBJ1-1, with D tentatively TRBD1 (6 bases). The CDR3 extends over 14 amino acids. Trimming pared 0 bases from V and 5 bases from J, leaving 10 bases between. Germline V gives CDR1 SNHLY, CDR2 FYNNEI. CDR3 coding DNA: TGTGCCAGCAGTGAAGCGCTTAGGGGGACTGAAGCTTTCTTT. This encodes CASSEALRGTEAFF.

The rearrangement joins TRBV13 to TRBJ2-1; 7 bases line up with TRBD1. The germline V gene has CDR1 PRHDT and CDR2 FYEKMQ (reference sequence). This CDR3 comprises 15 residues. The V gene end was trimmed by 5 bases and the J gene end by 5 bases; junction bases not matched to a gene: 9. In nucleotides, the CDR3 is TGTGCCAGCAGCCAACCGGGACAGCCTAACAATGAGCAGTTCTTC. Protein sequence: CASSQPGQPNNEQFF. The full variable domain, with the rest looked up from reference TRBV13 and TRBJ2-1, is AAGVIQSPRHLIKEKRETATLKCYPIPRHDTVYWYQQGPGQDPQFLISFYEKMQSDKGSIPDRFSAQQFSDYHSELNMSSLELGDSALYFCASSQPGQPNNEQFFGPGTRLTVL.

V usage is TRBV5-6 and J usage is TRBJ1-4; D remains ambiguous. The germline V and J ends were trimmed by 0 bases and 8 bases, with 14 bases remaining between them. Looked up from germline, CDR1 is SGHDT and CDR2 is YYEEEE. The CDR3 sequence is 15 residues long. The chain's CDR3 is CASSLGAGGGEKLFF. The CDR3 DNA is TGTGCCAGCAGCTTGGGTGCAGGAGGTGGCGAAAAACTGTTTTTT.

The V and J genes are TRBV6-5 and TRBJ1-5; D is unresolved. The V gene's germline CDR1 is MNHEY and CDR2 SVGAGI. Trimming pared 2 bases from V and 1 base from J, leaving 9 bases between. This CDR3 has 15 amino acids. The CDR3 nucleotides read TGTGCCAGCAGTTACGATAGCGGAAGCAATCAGCCCCAGCATTTT. It is translated as CASSYDSGSNQPQHF.